These T cell receptor beta chains were read from a single sample in a study of spatial heterogeneity in lung cancer. TCRdb fed the 5' RACE reads into MiXCR, producing one record per CDR3 protein. The data hold fewer than 20,000 distinct CDR3 sequences, with around 21% observed a single time. The starting material was PBMCs, obtained at surgery. These TCRs come from a female donor with early-stage non-small cell lung cancer. The CDR3 runs from the conserved cysteine through the conserved F or W. The D gene is left open where the match is weak. Not all rows give a size; the values are once, few, many and, for expanded clones, a class.

length	J	D	V	size	CDR3	DNA
14	TRBJ2-3	.	TRBV7-2	medium-sized	CASSLGGFTDTQYF	TGTGCCAGCAGCTTGGGGGGATTCACAGATACGCAGTATTTT
13	TRBJ2-1	.	TRBV19	many	CASSIAGMWKQFF	TGTGCCAGTAGTATAGCCGGGATGTGGAAGCAGTTCTTC
14	TRBJ2-3	.	TRBV7-9	.	CASSLFKSQDTQYF	TGTGCCAGCAGCTTATTTAAGTCACAAGATACGCAGTATTTT
14	TRBJ2-7	.	TRBV6-2/TRBV6-3	many	CASNKDPRNREQYF	TGTGCCAGCAATAAGGACCCCAGAAACCGGGAGCAGTACTTC
13	TRBJ1-2	TRBD1	TRBV7-2	.	CASSVTGERGYTF	TGTGCCAGCAGCGTAACAGGGGAAAGAGGCTACACCTTC
13	TRBJ2-5	.	TRBV7-3	.	CASSFQGGETQYF	TGTGCCAGCAGCTTTCAGGGGGGAGAGACCCAGTACTTC
13	TRBJ1-1	TRBD1	TRBV19	.	CATRDRGGPEAFF	TGTGCCACCAGGGACAGGGGGGGCCCAGAAGCTTTCTTT
14	TRBJ2-3	TRBD1	TRBV28	many	CASRTGRRADTQYF	TGTGCCAGTCGGACAGGGAGGAGAGCAGATACGCAGTATTTT
13	TRBJ2-5	.	TRBV19	.	CASSLAAGTTQYF	TGTGCCAGTAGTCTTGCCGCCGGGACGACCCAGTACTTC
12	TRBJ1-1	.	TRBV15	.	CATSRRYTEAFF	TGTGCCACCAGCCGTAGATACACTGAAGCTTTCTTT
15	TRBJ2-7	TRBD2	TRBV25-1	.	CASSDLGGRYYEQYF	TGTGCCAGCAGTGATCTTGGCGGGAGGTACTACGAGCAGTACTTC
16	TRBJ2-4	TRBD1	TRBV27	many	CASSRPLGQGGNIQYF	TGTGCCAGCAGCCGGCCTTTGGGACAGGGAGGGAACATTCAGTACTTC
14	TRBJ2-7	.	TRBV27	.	CASSQGKNYYEQYF	TGTGCCAGCAGTCAGGGCAAAAACTACTACGAGCAGTACTTC
15	TRBJ2-3	.	TRBV11-2	.	CASSLYGVYTDTQYF	TGTGCCAGCAGCTTATACGGGGTGTACACAGATACGCAGTATTTT
13	TRBJ2-7	TRBD2	TRBV20-1	.	CSARLAGGFEQYF	TGCAGTGCCAGACTAGCGGGAGGTTTCGAGCAGTACTTC
14	TRBJ2-7	.	TRBV5-1	.	CASRKVRDAYEQYF	TGCGCCAGCCGGAAGGTGCGGGATGCCTACGAGCAGTACTTC
14	TRBJ2-2	TRBD1	TRBV7-2	many	CASSLTGGIVELFF	TGTGCCAGCAGCTTAACAGGGGGGATAGTCGAGCTGTTTTTT
11	TRBJ2-7	.	TRBV20-1	many	CSAIPGYEQYF	TGCAGTGCTATCCCGGGGTACGAGCAGTACTTC